A selection of T cell receptor beta chains follows, all from one sample in a study of PD-1 blockade in classical Hodgkin lymphoma. Generated by immunoSEQ multiplex PCR, the TCRdb table keeps only in-frame clones and is missing some. The table lists 39,000 or so clones, approximately 90% of them singletons. The sequencing here drew on peripheral blood mononuclear cells (PBMCs), taken before the second cycle of nivolumab. All receptors derive from a human donor with classical Hodgkin lymphoma. CDR3s include the opening cysteine and the closing phenylalanine or tryptophan. The order of the fields is J gene, D gene, V gene, clone size, CDR3 protein, CDR3 DNA. The D gene is left open where the match is weak. Some rows mark clone size as missing; the rest say once, few, many or name a class of expanded clone.

J: TRBJ2-1; D: TRBD2; V: TRBV6-1; size: .; CDR3: CASTLAGGGDEQFF; DNA: TGTGCCAGCACCCTAGCGGGGGGCGGCGATGAGCAGTTCTTC
J: TRBJ2-2; D: TRBD2; V: TRBV5-1; size: once; CDR3: CASSSFSGTNTGELFF; DNA: TGCGCCAGCAGCTCCTTTAGCGGGACGAACACCGGGGAGCTGTTTTTT
J: TRBJ2-3; D: TRBD2; V: TRBV19; size: .; CDR3: CASSRAGTSGRPDTQYF; DNA: TGTGCCAGTAGTAGGGCCGGGACTAGCGGGAGACCAGATACGCAGTATTTT
J: TRBJ2-3; D: TRBD2; V: TRBV19; size: .; CDR3: CASSMPPGTSVDTQYF; DNA: TGTGCCAGTAGTATGCCCCCCGGGACTAGCGTTGATACGCAGTATTTT
J: TRBJ2-7; D: .; V: TRBV9; size: .; CDR3: CASSTAGTNYEQYF; DNA: TGTGCCAGCAGCACTGCCGGGACAAACTACGAGCAGTACTTC
J: TRBJ1-5; D: TRBD1; V: TRBV10-3; size: .; CDR3: CAISEGTGGNQPQHF; DNA: TGTGCCATCAGTGAGGGGACAGGGGGCAATCAGCCCCAGCATTTT
J: TRBJ2-5; D: TRBD1; V: TRBV9; size: .; CDR3: CASSVGVTGVETQYF; DNA: TGTGCCAGCAGCGTAGGAGTGACAGGGGTAGAGACCCAGTACTTC
J: TRBJ2-1; D: .; V: TRBV7-7; size: .; CDR3: CASSLSRNNEQFF; DNA: TGTGCCAGCAGCTTAAGTCGGAACAATGAGCAGTTCTTC
J: TRBJ2-5; D: TRBD1; V: TRBV28; size: few; CDR3: CASAWTGRRLETQYF; DNA: TGTGCCAGCGCATGGACAGGGAGGAGGCTGGAGACCCAGTACTTC
J: TRBJ2-5; D: .; V: TRBV4-3; size: .; CDR3: CASSQDTGGEETQYF; DNA: TGCGCCAGCAGCCAAGATACCGGGGGTGAAGAGACCCAGTACTTC
J: TRBJ2-3; D: .; V: TRBV4-2; size: .; CDR3: CASSKTWTDTQYF; DNA: TGTGCCAGCAGCAAAACATGGACAGATACGCAGTATTTT
J: TRBJ2-2; D: .; V: TRBV18; size: .; CDR3: CASSPPNTGELFF; DNA: TGTGCCAGCTCACCACCGAACACCGGGGAGCTGTTTTTT
J: TRBJ2-5; D: TRBD2; V: TRBV28; size: .; CDR3: CASSSWGLAGGPETQYF; DNA: TGTGCCAGCAGTTCATGGGGACTAGCGGGAGGGCCAGAGACCCAGTACTTC
J: TRBJ1-6; D: .; V: TRBV7-3; size: .; CDR3: CASSRTGNNSPLHF; DNA: TGTGCCAGCAGCCGCACAGGGAATAATTCACCCCTCCACTTT
J: TRBJ2-5; D: .; V: TRBV6-5; size: .; CDR3: CASSRGRQETQYF; DNA: TGTGCCAGCAGCCGCGGACGGCAAGAGACCCAGTACTTC
J: TRBJ2-3; D: .; V: TRBV7-6; size: .; CDR3: CASSLEVAYTQYF; DNA: TGTGCCAGCAGCTTAGAAGTAGCCTATACGCAGTATTTT
J: TRBJ1-4; D: .; V: TRBV6-1; size: .; CDR3: CASSERAAANEKLFF; DNA: TGTGCCAGCAGTGAAAGGGCGGCAGCGAATGAAAAACTGTTTTTT
J: TRBJ2-1; D: TRBD1; V: TRBV7-3; size: .; CDR3: CASSLGQGPYNEQFF; DNA: TGTGCCAGCAGCTTGGGACAGGGACCATACAATGAGCAGTTCTTC
J: TRBJ2-7; D: .; V: TRBV6-5; size: few; CDR3: CASSYQGSYEQYF; DNA: TGTGCCAGCAGTTATCAGGGCTCCTACGAGCAGTACTTC
J: TRBJ2-3; D: TRBD2; V: TRBV7-2; size: .; CDR3: CASSPTSGGAGDTQYF; DNA: TGTGCCAGCAGCCCCACTAGCGGGGGGGCCGGCGATACGCAGTATTTT
J: TRBJ1-4; D: .; V: TRBV15; size: .; CDR3: CATMKVGEKRKLFF; DNA: TGTGCCACCATGAAGGTCGGGGAGAAGAGAAAACTGTTTTTT
J: TRBJ2-7; D: TRBD2; V: TRBV6-1; size: .; CDR3: CASSPGLAAYEQYF; DNA: TGTGCCAGCAGCCCGGGACTAGCGGCCTACGAGCAGTACTTC
J: TRBJ1-4; D: .; V: TRBV14; size: once; CDR3: CASSQDRAGAGEKLFF; DNA: TGTGCCAGCAGCCAAGATCGGGCAGGGGCCGGCGAAAAACTGTTTTTT
J: TRBJ2-1; D: .; V: TRBV6-1; size: few; CDR3: CASTGRDGTYNEQFF; DNA: TGTGCCAGCACAGGTCGGGACGGTACCTACAATGAGCAGTTCTTC
J: TRBJ2-1; D: .; V: TRBV4-3; size: once; CDR3: CASSQGQGDYNEQFF; DNA: TGCGCCAGCAGCCAAGGGCAGGGAGACTACAATGAGCAGTTCTTC
J: TRBJ1-4; D: TRBD1; V: TRBV7-9; size: .; CDR3: CASSRWGQGEGRANEKLFF; DNA: TGTGCCAGCAGCCGCTGGGGACAGGGGGAGGGGAGAGCTAATGAAAAACTGTTTTTT
J: TRBJ2-5; D: .; V: TRBV28; size: medium-sized; CDR3: CASSLRGGLQETQYF; DNA: TGTGCCAGCAGTTTAAGAGGGGGACTCCAAGAGACCCAGTACTTC
J: TRBJ2-6; D: TRBD1; V: TRBV4-1; size: .; CDR3: CASSQGTGIPAGANVLTF; DNA: TGCGCCAGCAGCCAAGGGACAGGTATCCCCGCGGGGGCCAACGTCCTGACTTTC
J: TRBJ1-3; D: TRBD1; V: TRBV6-1; size: .; CDR3: CASSAAGGFAGNTIYF; DNA: TGTGCCAGCAGTGCGGCAGGGGGTTTTGCTGGAAACACCATATATTTT
J: TRBJ2-5; D: TRBD2; V: TRBV6-5; size: .; CDR3: CASSLAAPETQYF; DNA: TGTGCCAGCAGCCTAGCGGCCCCAGAGACCCAGTACTTC
J: TRBJ2-7; D: .; V: TRBV27; size: few; CDR3: CASSSERRDSFYEQYF; DNA: TGTGCCAGCAGTTCCGAGAGGAGGGACTCATTCTACGAGCAGTACTTC
J: TRBJ1-4; D: TRBD1; V: TRBV2; size: .; CDR3: CASTGTGVEKLFF; DNA: TGTGCCAGCACCGGGACAGGGGTGGAAAAACTGTTTTTT
J: TRBJ1-4; D: .; V: TRBV7-2; size: once; CDR3: CASSLRGPSEKLFF; DNA: TGTGCCAGCAGCTTACGAGGGCCATCCGAAAAACTGTTTTTT
J: TRBJ2-5; D: .; V: TRBV11-3; size: once; CDR3: CASSLDLRRGVLETQYF; DNA: TGTGCCAGCAGCTTAGATCTTAGAAGGGGAGTTTTAGAGACCCAGTACTTC
J: TRBJ1-5; D: TRBD1; V: TRBV18; size: .; CDR3: CASSLDRGNQPQHF; DNA: TGTGCCAGCTCGCTTGACAGGGGCAATCAGCCCCAGCATTTT
J: TRBJ2-5; D: TRBD1; V: TRBV9; size: .; CDR3: CASSVKDRAQETQYF; DNA: TGTGCCAGCAGCGTTAAGGACAGGGCCCAAGAGACCCAGTACTTC
J: TRBJ1-4; D: .; V: TRBV5-1; size: .; CDR3: CASSLGGSKREKLFF; DNA: TGCGCCAGCAGCTTGGGGGGCTCAAAGAGAGAAAAACTGTTTTTT
J: TRBJ2-3; D: .; V: TRBV9; size: once; CDR3: CASSVRLAGDTQYF; DNA: TGTGCCAGCAGCGTGCGGTTAGCCGGAGATACGCAGTATTTT
J: TRBJ1-3; D: .; V: TRBV9; size: few; CDR3: CASSAHPTGDGNTIYF; DNA: TGTGCCAGCAGCGCGCACCCGACAGGAGATGGAAACACCATATATTTT